The 2 T cell receptor beta chains below all came from one sample that was sequenced in a study of blood T cell repertoires in COVID-19. Measured with immunoSEQ multiplex PCR; TCRdb has only the in-frame clones, and not every one. The data contain a few hundred thousand clones, about four fifths of them singletons. Sequenced input: PBMCs or T cells enriched from blood (not recorded which). Receptors were obtained from a man aged 40-55 years who had been exposed to COVID-19.

This sequence joins TRBV3-1 (or the pseudogene TRBV3-2) and TRBJ2-3, with 10 bases identical to TRBD2. The CDR3 length is 16 residues. Trimming cost V 4 bases and J 5 bases; bases outside gene matches: 9. Germline CDR1 LGHDT, CDR2 YNNKEL (reference sequence). CDR3 sequence (DNA): TGTGCCAGCAGCCCCCTAGCGGGAGAAGCGGGAGATACGCAGTATTTT. It translates to CASSPLAGEAGDTQYF.

The rearrangement uses TRBV5-4 and TRBJ2-7; D unresolved. The V end was cut by 0 bases, the J end by 1 base, with 5 bases between. CDR1 is SGHNT, CDR2 YYREEE, per germline (reference sequence). This CDR3 is 13 amino acids long. CDR3 in amino acids: CASSLALSYEQYF. Here the CDR3 DNA reads TGTGCCAGCAGCTTGGCCCTTTCCTACGAGCAGTACTTC.